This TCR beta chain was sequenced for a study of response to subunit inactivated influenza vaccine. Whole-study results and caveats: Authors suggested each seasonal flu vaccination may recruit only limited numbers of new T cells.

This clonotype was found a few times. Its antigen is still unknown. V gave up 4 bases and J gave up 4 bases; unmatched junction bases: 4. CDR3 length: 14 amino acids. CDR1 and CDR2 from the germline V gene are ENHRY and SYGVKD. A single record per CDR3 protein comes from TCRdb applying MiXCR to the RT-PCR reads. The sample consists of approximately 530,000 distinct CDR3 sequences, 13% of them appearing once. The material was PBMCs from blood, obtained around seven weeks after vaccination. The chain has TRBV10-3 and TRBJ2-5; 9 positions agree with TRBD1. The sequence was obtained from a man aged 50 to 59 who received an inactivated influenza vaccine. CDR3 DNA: TGTGCCATCAGTGCCACAGGGGGCTCAGAGACCCAGTACTTC. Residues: CAISATGGSETQYF.